The rows below give T cell receptor beta chains drawn from one sample of a study of blood T cell repertoires in COVID-19. TCRdb's table, derived via immunoSEQ multiplex PCR, lists solely in-frame clones and lacks some. This repertoire shows some 260,000 clones, around 89% found once; its top ten account for 8% to 10%. The sample taken for sequencing was PBMCs or T cells enriched from blood (not recorded which). These TCRs come from a man aged 40-50 years who had recovered from COVID-19. The CDR3 runs from the conserved cysteine through the conserved F or W. The D gene is left open where the match is weak. Part of the rows lack a size; the others show once, few, many or a class for expanded clones.

TRBV18	few	TRBD1	17	TRBJ1-5	CASSEPTGTGDNQPQHF	TGTGCCAGCTCAGAACCAACCGGGACAGGGGACAATCAGCCCCAGCATTTT
TRBV28	.	TRBD1	16	TRBJ2-7	CASSLSPGQGAYEQYF	TGTGCCAGCAGTTTATCCCCTGGACAGGGGGCCTACGAGCAGTACTTC
TRBV12-3/TRBV12-4	.	.	13	TRBJ1-1	CASSLVEGTEAFF	TGTGCCAGCAGTTTGGTGGAGGGAACTGAAGCTTTCTTT
TRBV4-2	.	TRBD1	16	TRBJ1-5	CASSHGTGGINQPQHF	TGTGCCAGCAGCCATGGGACAGGGGGCATTAATCAGCCCCAGCATTTT
TRBV5-1	.	TRBD2	18	TRBJ2-1	CASSLGAARDYYYNEQFF	TGCGCCAGCAGCTTAGGGGCGGCCAGGGACTATTATTACAATGAGCAGTTCTTC
TRBV6-2/TRBV6-3	once	.	15	TRBJ1-5	CASSYDGGGVPPQHF	TGTGCCAGCAGTTACGATGGCGGAGGGGTCCCGCCCCAGCATTTT
TRBV4-3	.	TRBD1	17	TRBJ1-6	CASSQARQGALNSPLHF	TGCGCCAGCAGCCAAGCTAGACAGGGGGCCCTCAATTCACCCCTCCACTTT
TRBV7-9	.	TRBD1	14	TRBJ2-7	CASSSTGPDYEQYF	TGTGCCAGCAGCTCGACAGGGCCCGACTACGAGCAGTACTTC
TRBV29-1	.	TRBD1	12	TRBJ1-3	CSGTDDGNTIYF	TGCAGTGGGACAGACGATGGAAACACCATATATTTT
TRBV7-6	.	TRBD1	18	TRBJ1-4	CASSPRRTGGNYNEKLFF	TGTGCCAGCAGCCCTCGACGGACAGGGGGCAACTACAATGAAAAACTGTTTTTT
TRBV7-2	.	TRBD2	16	TRBJ2-7	CASSSKAGGLYYEQYF	TGTGCCAGCAGCAGTAAAGCGGGAGGTCTTTACTACGAGCAGTACTTC
TRBV4-1	.	.	14	TRBJ1-1	CASSQGTEYTEAFF	TGCGCCAGCAGCCAAGGCACAGAATACACTGAAGCATTCTTT
TRBV6-5	.	.	15	TRBJ1-2	CASSPRGQSPYGYTF	TGTGCCAGCAGCCCCCGCGGACAGAGTCCATATGGCTACACCTTC
TRBV19	.	.	14	TRBJ2-3	CASSIGASTDTQYF	TGTGCCAGTAGTATAGGGGCTAGCACAGATACGCAGTATTTT
TRBV2	.	.	16	TRBJ1-5	CASSFSIAGSNQPQHF	TGTGCCAGCAGTTTCTCGATTGCAGGAAGCAATCAGCCCCAGCATTTT